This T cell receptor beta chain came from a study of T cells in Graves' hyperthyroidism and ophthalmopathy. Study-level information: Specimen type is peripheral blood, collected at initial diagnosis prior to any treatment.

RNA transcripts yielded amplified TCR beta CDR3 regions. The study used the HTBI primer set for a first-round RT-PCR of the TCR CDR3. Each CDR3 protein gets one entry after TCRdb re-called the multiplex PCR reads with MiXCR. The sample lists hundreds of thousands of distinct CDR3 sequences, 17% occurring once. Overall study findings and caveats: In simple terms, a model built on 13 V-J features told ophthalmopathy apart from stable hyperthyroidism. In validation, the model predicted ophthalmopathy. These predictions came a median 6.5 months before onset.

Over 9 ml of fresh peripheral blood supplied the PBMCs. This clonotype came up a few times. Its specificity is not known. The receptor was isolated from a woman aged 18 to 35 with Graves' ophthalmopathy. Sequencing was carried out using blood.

The CDR3 DNA follows: TGTGCCAGCAGTGGACTCAGCCTCACAGATACGCAGTATTTT. Protein sequence: CASSGLSLTDTQYF. The chain uses TRBV25-1 and TRBJ2-3; no reliable D call. The CDR3 runs to 14 residues. The germline gives CDR1 MGHDK, CDR2 SYGVNS. V was trimmed by 4 bases and J by 2 bases, leaving 10 bases between them. Using reference TRBV25-1 and TRBJ2-3 for the parts outside the CDR3, the full variable domain is EADIYQTPRYLVIGTGKKITLECSQTMGHDKMYWYQQDPGMELHLIHYSYGVNSTEKGDLSSESTVSRIRTEHFPLTLESARPSHTSQYLCASSGLSLTDTQYFGPGTRLTVL.